This T cell receptor beta chain was sequenced during a study of breast tumors, draining lymph nodes, adjacent tissues. Breast cancer patients provided tissue from their axillary draining lymph nodes. This clonotype has a count of ten or more. Its target is unknown. Notes on the study in general: Findings are consistent with lymph node origin and intratumoral expansion of most tumor T cells. Tumor repertoires ranked between lymph nodes and nontumor tissue in diversity, with V and J gene preferences.

CDR3 length: 14 amino acids. Looked up from germline, CDR1 is MGHRA and CDR2 is YSYEKL. J gave up 2 bases and V 5 bases, and 4 bases lay outside the gene matches. TCRdb reprocessed the multiplex PCR reads with MiXCR, giving one entry per CDR3 protein. This table holds around 230,000 distinct CDR3 sequences, roughly a third found once. V and J are TRBV4-1 and TRBJ1-2; 8 bases map to TRBD1. The sample was axillary lymph node tissue. The receptor comes from a female donor with breast cancer. Some clones in this sample may be carry-over from other donors' samples. CDR3: CASSRTGLNYGYTF. CDR3 in DNA: TGCGCCAGCAGCAGGACAGGGTTGAACTATGGCTACACCTTC.